Each of the 7 T cell receptor beta chains below was sequenced from the same sample in a study of T-cell memory formation after mild COVID-19. TCRdb processed the 5' RACE reads anew with MiXCR; each CDR3 protein has one entry. The table has fewer than 650,000 distinct CDR3 sequences, roughly 22% seen once. The sequencing sample was made of PBMCs or a T cell subset sorted from them (not recorded which). The receptors were sampled from an adult woman who had mild COVID-19 (a few samples of this study predate the infection). Cell type and time point are not known.

This sequence joins TRBV6-5 and TRBJ1-1; D call uncertain. Germline lookup yields CDR1 MNHEY and CDR2 SVGAGI. The V gene lost 8 bases and the J gene lost 1 base, with 20 bases spanning the gap. The CDR3 totals 16 residues. The CDR3 sequence is CASGLTLGGSNTEAFF. The CDR3 bases are TGTGCCAGCGGGCTCACACTGGGTGGATCGAACACTGAAGCTTTCTTT.

The V call is TRBV20-1, the J call TRBJ1-5, with D perhaps TRBD1 (5 bases). This CDR3 has 16 amino acids. Germline V CDR1 and CDR2: DFQATT, SNEGSKA (reference sequence). Deletions cut 0 bases from V and 4 bases from J, with 16 bases between. This CDR3 is CSARDSGQGGNQPQHF. The CDR3 DNA reads as TGCAGTGCTAGAGATTCGGGTCAGGGAGGTAATCAGCCCCAGCATTTT.

This clonotype was seen repeatedly, ten times or more. V and J are TRBV29-1 and TRBJ2-2; 7 bases are shared with TRBD1. V was clipped by 5 bases and J by 6 bases; unmatched bases: 6. The CDR3 totals 13 residues. CDR1 and CDR2 (germline): SQVTM, ANQGSEA. The CDR3 region has the DNA TGCAGCGTTCGAGGGGGCGCTGCCGGGGAGCTGTTTTTT. Translation: CSVRGGAAGELFF.

The V call is TRBV20-1, the J call TRBJ2-1; D is undetermined. This CDR3 has 13 amino acids. Trimming took 3 bases from V and 3 from J, leaving 9 bases between them. CDR1 is DFQATT and CDR2 is SNEGSKA in the germline V gene (reference sequence). Here the CDR3 DNA reads TGCAGTGCTAGTTTGCCTGACTACAATGAGCAGTTCTTC. This codes for CSASLPDYNEQFF.

V gene TRBV6-5 combines with J gene TRBJ2-5; the match to TRBD1 covers 11 bases. Losses at the gene ends were 2 bases for V and 7 bases for J; bases not matched to a gene: 18. The germline gives CDR1 MNHEY, CDR2 SVGAGI. The CDR3 is made up of 19 amino acids. In DNA form, the CDR3 reads TGTGCCAGCAGTTACACTTATCTCCCGGGACAGGGGGAAGGAGTGACCCAGTACTTC. Translating gives CASSYTYLPGQGEGVTQYF.

The chain combines TRBV7-2 with TRBJ2-1, with 10 bases identical to TRBD2. Germline CDR1 reads SGHTA; CDR2 reads FQGNSA. The V and J ends lost 5 bases and 7 bases, in that order; junction bases with no gene match: 11. CDR3 length equals 16 residues. CDR3 in amino acids: CASSARLAGARNEQFF. For the CDR3, the DNA is TGTGCCAGCAGCGCCCGCCTAGCGGGGGCCCGAAATGAGCAGTTCTTC.

This chain uses TRBV4-1 with TRBJ1-1; the match to TRBD1 covers 7 bases. Looked up from germline, CDR1 is MGHRA and CDR2 is YSYEKL. This CDR3 has 14 residues. V lost 6 bases, J lost 0 bases, and 4 bases stayed unmatched. CDR3 nucleotide sequence: TGCGCCAGCAGGGGGGACAGCATGAACACTGAAGCTTTCTTT. Its protein is CASRGDSMNTEAFF.